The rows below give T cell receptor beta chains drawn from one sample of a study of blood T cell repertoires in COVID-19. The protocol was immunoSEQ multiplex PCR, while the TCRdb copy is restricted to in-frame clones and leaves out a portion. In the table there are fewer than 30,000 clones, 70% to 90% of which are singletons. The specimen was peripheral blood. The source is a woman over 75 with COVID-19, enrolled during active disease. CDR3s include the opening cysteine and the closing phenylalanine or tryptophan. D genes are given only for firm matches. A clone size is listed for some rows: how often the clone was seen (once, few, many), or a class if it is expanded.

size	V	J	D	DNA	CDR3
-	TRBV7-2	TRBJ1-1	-	TGTGCCAGCAGCTTAGTGGTGGGCCGTGCAGCTTTCTTT	CASSLVVGRAAFF
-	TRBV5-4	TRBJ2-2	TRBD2	TGTGCCAGCAGCGTGGGACTAGCAAACACCGGGGAGCTGTTTTTT	CASSVGLANTGELFF
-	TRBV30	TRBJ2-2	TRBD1	TGTGCCTGGAGTGGGACAGGGGGAAGTGCCGGGGAGCTGTTTTTT	CAWSGTGGSAGELFF
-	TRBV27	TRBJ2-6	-	TGTGCCAGCAGACGCGGGGTTAGCTCTGGGGCCAACGTCCTGACTTTC	CASRRGVSSGANVLTF
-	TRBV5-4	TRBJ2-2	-	TGTGCCAGCAGCCCAGCCCAGGGAGGCACCGGGGAGCTGTTTTTT	CASSPAQGGTGELFF
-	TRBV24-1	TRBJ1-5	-	TGTGCCACCAGCGCAGGGGACAATCAGCCCCAGCATTTT	CATSAGDNQPQHF
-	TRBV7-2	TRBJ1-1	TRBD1	TGTGCCAGCAGACGGACAGGGAACACTGAAGCTTTCTTT	CASRRTGNTEAFF
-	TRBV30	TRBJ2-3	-	TGTGCCTGGGAGACAGGGACTAGCACAGATACGCAGTATTTT	CAWETGTSTDTQYF
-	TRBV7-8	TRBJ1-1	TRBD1	TGTGCCAGCAGCTTCCGGCAGGGGGCGAACACTGAAGCTTTCTTT	CASSFRQGANTEAFF
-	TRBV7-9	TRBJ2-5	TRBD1	TGTGCCAGCAGCCGCAGAGCCGGGACAGAACAAGAGACCCAGTACTTC	CASSRRAGTEQETQYF
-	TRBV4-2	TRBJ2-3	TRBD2	TGTGCCAGCAGCCAAGAAGCGGCTAGCGGGGGAAGGACAGATACGCAGTATTTT	CASSQEAASGGRTDTQYF
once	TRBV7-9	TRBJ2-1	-	TGTGCCAGCAGCTTACAGGGGAGCTCCTACAATGAGCAGTTCTTC	CASSLQGSSYNEQFF
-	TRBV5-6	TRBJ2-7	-	TGTGCCAGCAGCTTGGGGCAGGGCCACTCCTACGAGCAGTACTTC	CASSLGQGHSYEQYF
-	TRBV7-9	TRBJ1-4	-	TGTGCCAGCAGCTTAGTTTCAGGGGTAACTAATGAAAAACTGTTTTTT	CASSLVSGVTNEKLFF
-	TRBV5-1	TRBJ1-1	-	TGCGCCAGCAGTTCAGGGTGGAACACTGAAGCTTTCTTT	CASSSGWNTEAFF
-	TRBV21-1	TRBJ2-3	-	TGTGCCAGCAGCACCCTTGCGCGGGGGGACACAGATACGCAGTATTTT	CASSTLARGDTDTQYF
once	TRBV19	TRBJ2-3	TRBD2	TGTGCCAGTGCGGGGGGGGCCCCAGATACGCAGTATTTT	CASAGGAPDTQYF
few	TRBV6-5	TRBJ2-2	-	TGTGCCAGCAGTTACCCTGGGGCGAGGACCGGGGAGCTGTTTTTT	CASSYPGARTGELFF
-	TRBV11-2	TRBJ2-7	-	TGTGCCAGCAGCCTCCAGGGCTACGAGCAGTACTTT	CASSLQGYEQYF
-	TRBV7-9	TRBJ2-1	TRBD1	TGTGCCAGCAGCTTAGTGGGGACAGGGCGAAATGAGCAGTTCTTC	CASSLVGTGRNEQFF
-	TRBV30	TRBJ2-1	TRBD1	TGTGCCTGGAGTGGAATTGCGGGACAGGTAGTTAATGAGCAGTTCTTC	CAWSGIAGQVVNEQFF
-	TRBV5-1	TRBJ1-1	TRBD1	TGCGCCAGCAGCTGGGCGGGGGGGGCCACAGGGGGGGAAGCTTTCTTT	CASSWAGGATGGEAFF
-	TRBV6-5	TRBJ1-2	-	TGTGCCAGCAGTCTTCAACAGGGCCGCAATTATGGCTACACCTTT	CASSLQQGRNYGYTF
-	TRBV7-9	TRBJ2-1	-	TGTGCCAGCAGCCCCCTGGGCTGGCCCTACAATGAGCAGTTCTTC	CASSPLGWPYNEQFF
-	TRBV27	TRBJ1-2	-	TGTGCCAGCAGTACGTCTCCGGTTTCTAACTATGGCTACACCTTC	CASSTSPVSNYGYTF
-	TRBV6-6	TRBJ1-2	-	TGTGCCAGCAGCTCACAGGGATCGGGCGGCTACACCTTC	CASSSQGSGGYTF
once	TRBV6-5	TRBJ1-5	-	TGTGCCAGCAGCACAGGCAATAATCAGCCCCAGCATTTT	CASSTGNNQPQHF
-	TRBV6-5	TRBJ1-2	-	TGTGCCAGCAGTTACTTATTAGGGGGATATGGCTACACCTTC	CASSYLLGGYGYTF
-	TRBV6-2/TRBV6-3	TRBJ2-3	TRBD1	TGTGCCAGCAGTTCTCTAGGACAGGGCCGCACAGATACGCAGTATTTT	CASSSLGQGRTDTQYF
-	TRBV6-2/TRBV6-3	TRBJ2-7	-	TGTGCCAGCAGTTCATTACTAGGCGAACGCGGCGAGCAGTACTTC	CASSSLLGERGEQYF
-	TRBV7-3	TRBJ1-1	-	TGTGCCAGCAGCTTAACTGATGAGACTGAAGCTTTCTTT	CASSLTDETEAFF
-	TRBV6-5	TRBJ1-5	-	TGTGCCAGCCAACCCCTGGCATTCATAAATCAGCCCCAGCATTTT	CASQPLAFINQPQHF
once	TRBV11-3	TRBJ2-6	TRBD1	TGTGCCAGCAGCTTAGGGGACAGTTCTGGGGCCAACGTCCTGACTTTC	CASSLGDSSGANVLTF
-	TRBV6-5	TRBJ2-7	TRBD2	TGTGCCAGCAGTTACGCGGGGGGGCGGTTCGAGCAGTACTTC	CASSYAGGRFEQYF
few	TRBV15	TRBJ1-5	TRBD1	TGTGCCACCAGCAGACGGACAGGCACTCATCAGCCCCAGCATTTT	CATSRRTGTHQPQHF
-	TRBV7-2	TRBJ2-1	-	TGTGCCAGCTCTAAACCCCAGGCAGGTGCCGATGAGCAGTTCTTC	CASSKPQAGADEQFF
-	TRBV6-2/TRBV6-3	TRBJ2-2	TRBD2	TGTGCCAGCAGTTACTCCCAGCGGGGGTCTTCCGGGGAGCTGTTTTTT	CASSYSQRGSSGELFF
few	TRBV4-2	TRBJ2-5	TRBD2	TGTGCCAGCAGCCAAGGGGCGGGGGGGCGTTTCGAGACCCAGTACTTC	CASSQGAGGRFETQYF
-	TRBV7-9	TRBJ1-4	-	TGTGCCAGCAGCGATAGACGGGCTAATGAAAAACTGTTTTTT	CASSDRRANEKLFF
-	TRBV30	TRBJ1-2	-	TGTGCCTGGAGTGACCGGGATCACTATGGCTACACCTTC	CAWSDRDHYGYTF
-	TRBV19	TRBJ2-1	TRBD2	TGTGCCAGTACCTCCGGGGGGTTGGGGAATGAGCAGTTCTTC	CASTSGGLGNEQFF
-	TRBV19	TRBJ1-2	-	TGTGCCAGTACTCGCGAGGCCAGATCTAACTATGGCTACACCTTC	CASTREARSNYGYTF
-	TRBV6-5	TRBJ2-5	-	TGTGCCAGCAGAGCCCAGGGACTGGTCGATCGGACCCAGTACTTC	CASRAQGLVDRTQYF
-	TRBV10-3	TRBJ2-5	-	TGTGCCATCAGGGAGGACTCGTCGCGGGAGACCCAGTACTTC	CAIREDSSRETQYF
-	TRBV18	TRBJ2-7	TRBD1	TGTGCCAGCTCACCTTCAGGGGGTTCGTCCTACGAGCAGTACTTC	CASSPSGGSSYEQYF